Below are 10 T cell receptor beta chains sequenced from a single sample in a study of cytomegalovirus exposure and HLA in healthy donors. The PCR made use of 60 Vbeta and 13 Jbeta primers. The method was immunoSEQ multiplex PCR; TCRdb's version includes in-frame clones alone and lacks a portion of them. Of 120,000 or so clones in the sample, about 85% were seen once. Input material: PBMCs. All receptors come from a man younger than 35 in good health and CMV-seropositive.

The V call is TRBV12-5, the J call TRBJ2-5; 7 nucleotides match TRBD1. Trimming removed 1 base from V and 3 bases from J; junction bases left unmatched: 2. There are 14 residues in the CDR3. Per the germline V gene, CDR1 is LGHNT and CDR2 is FRNRAP. The CDR3 DNA reads as TGTGCTAGTGGTTTGGGACAGGGCAAAGAGACCCAGTACTTC. This codes for CASGLGQGKETQYF. The full variable domain, in which reference TRBV12-5 and TRBJ2-5 provide the parts outside the CDR3, is DARVTQTPRHKVTEMGQEVTMRCQPILGHNTVFWYRQTMMQGLELLAYFRNRAPLDDSGMPKDRFSAEMPDATLATLKIQPSEPRDSAVYFCASGLGQGKETQYFGPGTRLLVL.

V is TRBV6-1 and J is TRBJ1-1; maybe TRBD1 (5 bases). Germline-derived CDR1 and CDR2 are MNHNS and SASEGT. The CDR3 consists of 14 residues. V was cut by 6 bases and J by 0 bases, with 11 bases left in between. The chain's CDR3 is CASRPMTVNTEAFF. CDR3 nucleotides: TGTGCCAGCAGGCCCATGACAGTGAACACTGAAGCTTTCTTT.

In DNA, the CDR3 is TGTGCCAGCAGTTTGACTTCCAGCTCCTACGAGCAGTACTTC. Protein: CASSLTSSSYEQYF. V usage is TRBV27 and J usage is TRBJ2-5, with no clear D. The better agreement between TRBJ2-7 and the DNA end casts doubt on the J call. CDR1 is MNHEY, CDR2 SMNVEV, per germline (reference sequence). The CDR3 has 14 amino acids.

This chain links TRBV29-1 with TRBJ1-2, with D tentatively TRBD1 (5 bases). The ends were cut back, 6 bases at V and 6 bases at J, with 17 bases in the middle. CDR3 size: 13 residues. The germline gives CDR1 SQVTM, CDR2 ANQGSEA. For the CDR3, the DNA is TGCAGCGTCCACTTGGCGGGGGGTCATGGCTACACCTTC. It specifies CSVHLAGGHGYTF.

The V call is TRBV2, the J call TRBJ2-5; the match to TRBD2 covers 8 bases. Trimming at V came to 7 bases and at J to 5 bases, leaving 12 bases not matched to a gene. Germline V lookup: CDR1 SNHLY, CDR2 FYNNEI. The CDR3 consists of 15 residues. CDR3 sequence: CASKGSGSKAETQYF. DNA for the CDR3: TGTGCCAGCAAGGGGAGCGGGAGCAAAGCCGAGACCCAGTACTTC.

This chain joins TRBV6-1 and TRBJ1-4, with TRBD1 identical over 8 bases. The CDR3 spans 14 residues. Germline V gene lookup returns CDR1 MNHNS and CDR2 SASEGT. The V and J ends lost 6 bases and 8 bases, in that order; junction bases with no gene match: 8. CDR3: CASSVDRVGEKLFF. CDR3 DNA: TGTGCCAGCAGCGTGGACAGGGTGGGGGAAAAACTGTTTTTT.

The rearrangement links TRBV7-2 to TRBJ1-5; tentative D call: TRBD1 (6 bases). CDR1 and CDR2 (germline): SGHTA, FQGNSA. This CDR3 is 18 amino acids long. Trimming took 5 bases from V and 0 from J, leaving 20 bases between them. The CDR3 DNA sequence: TGTGCCAGCAGCGAAGAGGCCGGGACATGGAGTAGCAATCAGCCCCAGCATTTT. It yields the protein CASSEEAGTWSSNQPQHF.

The chain joins TRBV20-1 to TRBJ1-1; no definite D call. The ends were cut back, 6 bases at V and 6 bases at J, with 11 bases in the middle. Germline V gives CDR1 DFQATT, CDR2 SNEGSKA (reference sequence). CDR3 length equals 11 residues. CDR3 residues: CSAVRGAEAFF. In DNA, the CDR3 is TGCAGTGCCGTTCGGGGTGCTGAAGCTTTCTTT.

CDR3 DNA sequence: TGCGCCAGCAGCCAAGGACAGGGGTATAATTCACCCCTCCACTTT. Amino acids: CASSQGQGYNSPLHF. The chain carries TRBV4-1 and TRBJ1-6; 8 bases are a match to TRBD1. The CDR3 runs to 15 residues. Trimming cost V 1 base and J 4 bases; bases outside gene matches: 0. Germline V gene sequence: CDR1 MGHRA, CDR2 YSYEKL.

The gene calls are TRBV6-5 and TRBJ1-4; TRBD1 matches 7 bases. With V trimmed by 4 bases and J by 6 bases, 5 bases remained unmatched. In germline, CDR1 is MNHEY, CDR2 SVGAGI. The CDR3 consists of 14 residues. This CDR3 is CASSLTGLDEKLFF. For the CDR3, the DNA is TGTGCCAGCAGTTTGACAGGGCTGGATGAAAAACTGTTTTTT.